Detailed here is one T cell receptor (beta chain). Its antigen is undetermined. The PCR had 60 Vbeta and 13 Jbeta primers. Libraries were prepared by immunoSEQ multiplex PCR; TCRdb keeps only in-frame clonotypes and omits some of them. The data show around 200,000 clones, almost 80% seen once. This entry is derived from a study of cytomegalovirus exposure and HLA in healthy donors. Trimming removed 6 bases from V and 6 bases from J, with 12 bases in between. Germline CDR1 SGHNT, CDR2 YENEEA. The CDR3 consists of 13 residues. Broader study findings: Previously analyzed data showed that most TCR beta V segments were productive at a frequency of about 87% or about 30%.

The rearrangement links TRBV11-3 to TRBJ2-1; D perhaps matches TRBD1 (6 bases). This clonotype was obtained from a man aged 18 to 29 in good health and CMV-seronegative. The sequencing input was PBMCs. The CDR3 nucleotides are TGTGCCAGCAGTTCGACAGGACGCAATGAGCAGTTCTTC. Translating it yields CASSSTGRNEQFF.